This T cell receptor beta chain was sequenced for a study of blood T cell repertoires in COVID-19 (TCRdb year 2020). About the study as a whole: The collaborator samples originated in the United States, Italy and Spain and spanned the acute and convalescent phases of COVID-19. A freely available public database, intended as a resource for researchers studying the immune response to SARS-CoV-2, is where the repertoires were released. Samples came from the ongoing ImmuneRACE study (first 160 participants) plus 1,254 subjects from 6 global collaborators. Where available, HLA class I and class II types were obtained from metadata supplied by the sample provider rather than from assay-based typing. Subjects who had been exposed to COVID-19, were actively infected with it, or had recovered from it provided the deeply sampled blood TCRbeta repertoires that made up the dataset. A de-identified subject ID, COVID-19 status, age in years and sex were almost always included in the sample metadata. The prospective study material was composed of cDNA or gDNA derived from T cells, B-cell-depleted T cells, or PBMCs.

Each collaborating institution followed its own protocols to collect whole blood in K2EDTA tubes. Collaborator samples were shipped for TCRbeta analysis as frozen whole blood, isolated PBMCs, or DNA extracted from either sample type. Study-wide conclusions, independent of this receptor: Clinical and demographic metadata were provided uncurated, with the amount varying by source and participant.

Concerning this clone: Its antigen is still unknown. It has no much larger one-base neighbor in the sample; base qualities were not kept.

The CDR3 numbers 15 residues from cysteine through phenylalanine. Here the CDR3 DNA is all that survives: 45 bases in frame from base 1. From a lookup of the germline V gene, CDR1 and CDR2 are SGHTA and FQGNSA. V trim: 5 bases; J trim: 10 bases; unmatched bases: 12. TCRbeta CDR3 regions were amplified from genomic DNA by means of the immunoSEQ Assay, a bias-controlled multiplex PCR. The authors' pipeline ran thus. The number of nucleated cells in each sample was estimated by amplification of reference gene primers within the assay. To quantify the absolute abundance of each unique TCRbeta CDR3 rearrangement, sequence reads were collapsed and filtered. For each sample, productive Simpson clonality was calculated as the square root of Simpson's diversity index over productive rearrangements. The table comes from immuneACCESS by way of TCRdb, which keeps in-frame sequences with V and J called. Part of the clones is missing from these tables; in studies checked, under half for an unresolved V gene and the rest for unknown reasons. D and trimming come from the DNA, and the V and J calls and clone size come from that table. The sample yields about 150,000 clones; over 80% were counted once. The top ten clonotypes cover about 6% of the sample.

The sequenced material came from peripheral blood. Here the chain combines TRBV7-2 and TRBJ2-1, with 9 bases aligning to TRBD2. The clonotype comes from an elderly man with acute or convalescent COVID-19. The DNA is as follows: TGTGCCAGCAGCCCTAGGGCGGGAGGGCCCAGGGAGCAGTTCTTC. This codes for CASSPRAGGPREQFF.